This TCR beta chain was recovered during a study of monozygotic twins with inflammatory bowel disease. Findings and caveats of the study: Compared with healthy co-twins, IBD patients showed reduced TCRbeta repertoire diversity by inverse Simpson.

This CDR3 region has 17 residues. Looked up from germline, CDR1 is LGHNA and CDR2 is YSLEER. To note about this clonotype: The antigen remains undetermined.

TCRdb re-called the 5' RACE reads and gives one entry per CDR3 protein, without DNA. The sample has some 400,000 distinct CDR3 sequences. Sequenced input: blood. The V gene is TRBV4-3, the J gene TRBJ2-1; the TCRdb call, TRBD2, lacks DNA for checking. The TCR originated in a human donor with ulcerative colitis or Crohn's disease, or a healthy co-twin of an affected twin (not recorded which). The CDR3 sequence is CASSPLATSGPPDEQFF.